This TCR beta chain was identified in a study of identical twins. Broader study findings: Invariant MAIT and iNKT cells are populations that could partly confound zero-insertion analyses. Clonotypes of the beta chain that were abundant in cord blood carried fewer insertions (memory repertoires showed none). Low generation probability was overrepresented in out-of-frame alpha sequences shared by twins.

V was trimmed by 3 bases and J by 2 bases, leaving 10 bases between them. Germline lookup yields CDR1 LGHDT and CDR2 YNNKEL (reference sequence). The CDR3 is 15 amino acids. As regards this clonotype: Its antigen is currently unknown.

A universal primer binding site was introduced by template switching. The final cDNA contained unique molecular identifiers. Using its own MiXCR run on the 5' RACE reads, TCRdb lists one record per CDR3 protein. The data hold fewer than 350,000 distinct CDR3 sequences, with approximately 8.5% observed a single time. These data were likewise used in another study, on yellow fever vaccine responses in identical twins.

The sequence derives from a woman between 18 and 29 years old in good health. The chain has TRBV3-1 and TRBJ2-2, with D possibly TRBD2 on 5 matching bases. The material sequenced was memory (CD45RO+) T cells sorted from blood. The CDR3 DNA sequence: TGTGCCAGCAGCCAGCCTAGCCAAAACACCGGGGAGCTGTTTTTT. Encoded protein: CASSQPSQNTGELFF.